This T cell receptor beta chain is drawn from a study of control samples from healthy donors and cancer patients. Assay: immunoSEQ multiplex PCR; the TCRdb copy retains only in-frame clones and omits some. The sample consists of roughly 130,000 clones, about nine tenths of them appearing once. This CDR3 region has 15 residues. Germline CDR1 and CDR2: LNHDA and SQIVND (reference sequence). With 2 bases removed from V and 0 bases from J, the gap between germline ends came to 7 bases. The TCR was taken from a man aged 18 to 35 in good health. The sequenced sample was blood. V is TRBV19 and J is TRBJ1-4; tentative D call: TRBD1 (5 bases). The CDR3 region is CASSIIQATNEKLFF. CDR3 coding DNA: TGTGCCAGTAGTATAATACAGGCAACTAATGAAAAACTGTTTTTT.